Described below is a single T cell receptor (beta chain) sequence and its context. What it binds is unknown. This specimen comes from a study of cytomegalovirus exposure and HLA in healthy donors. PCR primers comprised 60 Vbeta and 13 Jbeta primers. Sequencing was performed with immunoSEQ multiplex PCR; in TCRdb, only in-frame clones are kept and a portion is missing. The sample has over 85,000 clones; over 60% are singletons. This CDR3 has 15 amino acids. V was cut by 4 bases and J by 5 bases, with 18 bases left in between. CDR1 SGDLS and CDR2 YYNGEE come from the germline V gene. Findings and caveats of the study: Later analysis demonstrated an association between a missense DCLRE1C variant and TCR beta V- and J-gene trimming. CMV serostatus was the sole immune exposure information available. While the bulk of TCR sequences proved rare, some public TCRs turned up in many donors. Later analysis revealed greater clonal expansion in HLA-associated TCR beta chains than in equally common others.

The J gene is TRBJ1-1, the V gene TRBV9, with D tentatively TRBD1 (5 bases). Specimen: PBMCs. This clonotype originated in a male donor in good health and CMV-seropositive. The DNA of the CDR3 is TGTGCCAGCAGCCCCGGAGGGCGGGGGGGGACTGAAGCTTTCTTT. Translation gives CASSPGGRGGTEAFF.